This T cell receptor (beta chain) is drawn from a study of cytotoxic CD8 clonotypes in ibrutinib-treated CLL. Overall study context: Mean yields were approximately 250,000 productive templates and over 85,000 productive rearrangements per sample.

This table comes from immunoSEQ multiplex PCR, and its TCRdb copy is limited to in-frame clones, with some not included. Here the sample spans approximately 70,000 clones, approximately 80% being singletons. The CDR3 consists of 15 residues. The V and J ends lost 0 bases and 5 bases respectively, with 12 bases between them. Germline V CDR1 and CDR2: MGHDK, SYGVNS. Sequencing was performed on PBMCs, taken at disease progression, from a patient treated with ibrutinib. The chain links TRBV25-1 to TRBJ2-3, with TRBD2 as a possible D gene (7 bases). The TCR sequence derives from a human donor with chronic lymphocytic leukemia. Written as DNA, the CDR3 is TGTGCCAGCAGTGAATATTTCGGGGGGCTAGATACGCAGTATTTT. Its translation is CASSEYFGGLDTQYF.